The rows below give T cell receptor beta chains drawn from one sample of a study of blood T cells in healthy people across ages. TCRdb reprocessed the 5' RACE reads via MiXCR and lists one record per CDR3 protein. This sample has 800,000 to 900,000 distinct CDR3 sequences, with roughly 60% found just once. Material: blood. The receptors were gathered from a man younger than 40 in good health. Each CDR3 is given with its conserved first and last residue. D genes are given only for firm matches. Clone size is not always given. Where it is, it says once, few, many or a class for expanded clones.

>TRBV10-3|TRBD1|TRBJ1-4|-
TGTGCCATCAGCCGGGACAGGTTCGGCGAAAAACTGTTTTTT
CAISRDRFGEKLFF
>TRBV29-1|TRBD1|TRBJ1-1|-
TGCAGCGTGGGAGACAGGGAAGCTCGCGGAGCTTTCTTT
CSVGDREARGAFF
>TRBV6-1|-|TRBJ1-2|-
TGTGCCAGCAGCCCTGGACCGATCCCCTATGGCTACACCTTC
CASSPGPIPYGYTF
>TRBV29-1|-|TRBJ2-3|-
TGCAGCGTTTTGGTCCCCCGCACTAGCACAGATACGCAGTATTTT
CSVLVPRTSTDTQYF
>TRBV4-3|TRBD1|TRBJ2-7|few
TGCGCCAGCAGCGAAACCCCAGGGGGCTGGTACGAGCAGTACTTC
CASSETPGGWYEQYF
>TRBV4-2|TRBD2|TRBJ2-7|few
TGTGCCAGCAGCCAAGAGGGTCCAGCGGGGGTCTCCTACGAGCAGTACTTC
CASSQEGPAGVSYEQYF
>TRBV20-1|TRBD1|TRBJ1-2|-
TGCAGTGCGGACCCGGGACAGGGCTACTATGGCTACACCTTC
CSADPGQGYYGYTF
>TRBV29-1|-|TRBJ1-1|once
TGCAGCGTTCAGGTGACAACCATGAACACTGAAGCTTTCTTT
CSVQVTTMNTEAFF
>TRBV4-3|-|TRBJ2-1|-
TGCGCCAGCAGCCACTCGACATTCCCCTACAATGAGCAGTTCTTC
CASSHSTFPYNEQFF
>TRBV6-2/TRBV6-3|-|TRBJ2-7|-
TGTGCCAGCAAGGAGGGAGTATACGAGCAGTACTTC
CASKEGVYEQYF